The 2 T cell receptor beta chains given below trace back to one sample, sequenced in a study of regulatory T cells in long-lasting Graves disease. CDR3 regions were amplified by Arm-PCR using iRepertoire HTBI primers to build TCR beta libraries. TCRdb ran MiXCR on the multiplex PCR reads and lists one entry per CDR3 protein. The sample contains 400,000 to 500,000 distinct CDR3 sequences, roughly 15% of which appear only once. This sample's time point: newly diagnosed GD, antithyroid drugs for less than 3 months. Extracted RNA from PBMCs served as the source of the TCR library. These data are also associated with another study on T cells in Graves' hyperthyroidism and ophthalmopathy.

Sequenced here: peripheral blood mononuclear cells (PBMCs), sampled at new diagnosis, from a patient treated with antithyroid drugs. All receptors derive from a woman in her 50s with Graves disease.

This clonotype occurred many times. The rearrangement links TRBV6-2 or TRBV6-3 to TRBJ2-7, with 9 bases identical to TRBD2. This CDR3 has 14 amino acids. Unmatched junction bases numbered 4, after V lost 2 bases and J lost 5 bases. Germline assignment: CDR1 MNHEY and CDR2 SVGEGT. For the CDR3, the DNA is TGTGCCAGCAGTTACGGTAGCGGGAGAAACGAGCAGTACTTC. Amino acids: CASSYGSGRNEQYF.

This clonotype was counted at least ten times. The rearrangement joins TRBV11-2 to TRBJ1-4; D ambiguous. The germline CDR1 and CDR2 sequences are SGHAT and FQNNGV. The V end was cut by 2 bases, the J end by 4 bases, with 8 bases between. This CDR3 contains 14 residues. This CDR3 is CASSLWGLNEKLFF. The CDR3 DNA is TGTGCCAGCAGCTTATGGGGTCTTAATGAAAAACTGTTTTTT.